This TCR beta chain emerged from a study of T cell responses to AZD1222 COVID-19 vaccine. General study results and limits: An increase in Spike-specific TCR breadth and depth was observed after two AZD1222 doses.

On this clone itself: Its antigen is still unknown.

Generated by immunoSEQ multiplex PCR, the TCRdb table keeps only in-frame clones and is missing some. The sample carries about 68,000 clones, 86% recorded once. The material sequenced was peripheral blood, taken on day 0 of AZD1222 vaccination. This sequence originates from an adult in good health.

This chain's CDR3 is CASGTGYSYNEQFF. For the CDR3, the DNA is TGTGCCAGCGGTACAGGGTACTCCTACAATGAGCAGTTCTTC. The chain couples TRBV6-5 to TRBJ2-1, with a weak D call TRBD1 (6 bases). Germline V lookup: CDR1 MNHEY, CDR2 SVGAGI. Trimming removed 8 bases from V and 0 bases from J, with 11 bases in between. The CDR3 covers 14 residues.